These 9 T cell receptor beta chains originate from one sample sequenced in a study of response to subunit inactivated influenza vaccine. TCRdb analysed the RT-PCR reads with MiXCR anew, one entry per CDR3 protein. The sample contains hundreds of thousands of distinct CDR3 sequences, approximately 10% of which appear only once. These records were also assigned to another study, of T cells expressing NK-cell markers. That paper states: In generating TCR beta cDNA, 5'RACE template switching with UMIs was used.

This specimen consisted of PBMCs from blood, obtained on the day of vaccination. The receptor source for this set is a man aged 45-65 years who received an inactivated influenza vaccine.

V is TRBV6-5 and J is TRBJ1-1, with D maybe TRBD1 (5 bases). Germline V gene sequence: CDR1 MNHEY, CDR2 SVGAGI. This CDR3 is built from 15 residues. Trimming pared 2 bases from V and 4 bases from J, leaving 14 bases between. The CDR3 DNA follows: TGTGCCAGCAGTTACCTCCCGGGGCGAATCACTGAAGCTTTCTTT. It codes for CASSYLPGRITEAFF.

This clonotype turned up a few times. The chain uses TRBV20-1 and TRBJ2-1; the D call may be TRBD1 or TRBD2 (5 bases each). CDR1 and CDR2 from the germline V gene are DFQATT and SNEGSKA (reference sequence). The CDR3 has 13 residues. V was shortened by 3 bases and J by 7 bases, with 13 bases between the two germline ends. The CDR3 coding sequence is TGCAGTGCTAGGGGACCCTCCGGGAATGAGCAGTTCTTC. Translating gives CSARGPSGNEQFF.

This clonotype was counted only a few times. The J gene is TRBJ2-3, the V gene TRBV9; TRBD2 is a possible D gene (6 bases). The germline CDR1 and CDR2 sequences are SGDLS and YYNGEE. V dropped 2 bases and J dropped 2 bases, with 12 bases sitting between them. The length of the CDR3 is 15 residues. In DNA form, the CDR3 reads TGTGCCAGCAGCGTCTTCGGCGGGACCACAGATACGCAGTATTTT. It specifies CASSVFGGTTDTQYF. Complete variable domain (other parts from reference TRBV9 and TRBJ2-3): DSGVTQTPKHLITATGQRVTLRCSPRSGDLSVYWYQQSLDQGLQFLIQYYNGEERAKGNILERFSAQQFPDLHSELNLSSLELGDSALYFCASSVFGGTTDTQYFGPGTRLTVL.

The CDR3 loop reads CAGRDSRTDTQYF. As DNA, the CDR3 is TGTGCCGGCCGGGACAGCCGCACAGATACGCAGTATTTT. The chain uses TRBV28 and TRBJ2-3; TRBD1 aligns across 7 bases. Germline V gene data show CDR1 as MDHEN and CDR2 as SYDVKM. Trimming removed 11 bases from V and 1 base from J; junction bases left unmatched: 6. The CDR3 has 13 residues.

This clonotype was counted only a few times. This sequence joins TRBV12-3 or TRBV12-4 and TRBJ2-3, with a possible D match to TRBD2 (6 bases). V lost 6 bases to trimming and J lost 5 bases, with 24 bases between them. This CDR3 is 17 amino acids long. CDR3 sequence (DNA): TGTGCCAGCAGCCCGGAGGGGCCCGGATTTGGGGTAGATACGCAGTATTTT. This encodes CASSPEGPGFGVDTQYF.

The gene calls are TRBV15 and TRBJ2-2, with 10 positions matching TRBD1. The V gene end was trimmed by 5 bases and the J gene end by 4 bases; junction bases not matched to a gene: 4. Germline values: CDR1 LNHNV, CDR2 YYDKDF (reference sequence). The CDR3 runs to 15 residues. CDR3 region: CATSGDRGITGELFF. The CDR3, as DNA: TGTGCCACCAGCGGGGACAGGGGAATCACCGGGGAGCTGTTTTTT.

This clonotype was counted only a few times. This chain uses TRBV7-2 with TRBJ2-5; TRBD1 matches at 8 bases. In germline, CDR1 is SGHTA, CDR2 FQGNSA. The trim removed 5 bases at V and 4 bases at J, leaving 9 bases unmatched. CDR3 size: 15 residues. The CDR3 protein is CASSPQGDMVETQYF. CDR3 DNA sequence: TGTGCCAGCAGCCCACAGGGGGATATGGTAGAGACCCAGTACTTC. Full variable domain (remainder filled in from reference TRBV7-2 and TRBJ2-5): GAGVSQSPSNKVTEKGKDVELRCDPISGHTALYWYRQSLGQGLEFLIYFQGNSAPDKSGLPSDRFSAERTGGSVSTLTIQRTQQEDSAVYLCASSPQGDMVETQYFGPGTRLLVL.

This chain joins TRBV19 and TRBJ2-3; D possibly uses TRBD1 or TRBD2 (5 bases each). Germline CDR1 and CDR2: LNHDA and SQIVND (reference sequence). CDR3 length equals 13 residues. The V gene lost 8 bases and the J gene lost 5 bases, with 14 bases spanning the gap. Here the CDR3 DNA reads TGTGCCAGTGAAACCGGGACGAAAGATACGCAGTATTTT. Protein sequence: CASETGTKDTQYF.

Ten or more counts support this clonotype. V gene TRBV12-3 or TRBV12-4 combines with J gene TRBJ1-4, with a weak D call TRBD1 (6 bases). V was pared by 3 bases and J by 7 bases, with 15 bases between. CDR3 length: 15 residues. The CDR3 region has the DNA TGTGCCAGCAGTTTCGCGGGGGCGCGGGTTGAAAAACTGTTTTTT. This gives the protein CASSFAGARVEKLFF.